Below are 24 T cell receptor beta chains sequenced from a single sample in a study of T-cell reconstitution after alpha-beta-depleted transplantation in children. Preparation of the TCRbeta library used unique molecular identifiers. Using its own MiXCR run on the PCR reads, TCRdb lists one record per CDR3 protein. The sample lists 450,000 to 600,000 distinct CDR3 sequences; 13% were seen once. Material: PBMCs, mostly from graft donor cells, obtained 360 days after TCRalphabeta/CD19-depleted stem cell transplant. Every receptor here comes from a male patient aged 10 to 17 who had a stem cell transplant for acute myeloid leukemia, so the T cells may come from the graft donor.

The rearrangement uses TRBV24-1 and TRBJ1-3; D is unresolved. Germline CDR1 and CDR2: KGHDR and SFDVKD. Trimming cost V 5 bases and J 4 bases, with 11 bases left between them. CDR3 length: 14 residues. In DNA form, the CDR3 reads TGTGCCACCAGTGCCCATGACACAGGAAACACCATATATTTT. Protein sequence: CATSAHDTGNTIYF.

There are many counts of this clonotype. The genes are TRBV9 and TRBJ2-2; the D gene is possibly TRBD2 (5 bases). CDR1 and CDR2 from the germline V gene are SGDLS and YYNGEE. This CDR3 comprises 16 residues. V was pared by 0 bases and J by 0 bases, with 9 bases between. CDR3 amino acids: CASSVALTTNTGELFF. The CDR3 region has the DNA TGTGCCAGCAGCGTAGCTCTGACTACGAACACCGGGGAGCTGTTTTTT.

This clonotype was observed a handful of times. V gene TRBV6-5 combines with J gene TRBJ2-2; D may be TRBD1 or TRBD2 (6 bases each). The germline gives CDR1 MNHEY, CDR2 SVGAGI. This CDR3 region has 15 residues. V shed 0 bases and J shed 2 bases, with 7 bases lying between them. The CDR3 is CASSYSGGNTGELFF. The CDR3 DNA is TGTGCCAGCAGTTACTCGGGGGGCAACACCGGGGAGCTGTTTTTT.

This clonotype was seen more than once but under ten times. The J gene is TRBJ2-3, the V gene TRBV12-3 or TRBV12-4, with D perhaps TRBD2 (5 bases). The CDR3 contains 15 residues. V lost 3 bases and J lost 0, with 10 bases in between. The CDR3 nucleotides are TGTGCCAGCAGTTTCCGGAGGTCTAGCACAGATACGCAGTATTTT. As protein: CASSFRRSSTDTQYF.

This clonotype was counted a few times. The rearrangement joins TRBV6-2 or TRBV6-3 to TRBJ2-5; D possibly corresponds to TRBD2 (6 bases). With 7 bases removed from V and 5 bases from J, the gap between germline ends came to 11 bases. The CDR3 extends over 12 amino acids. Germline V gene sequence: CDR1 MNHEY, CDR2 SVGEGT. The CDR3 here is CASTDGGETQYF. The CDR3, as DNA: TGTGCCAGCACCGACGGAGGGGAGACCCAGTACTTC.

In this sample, this clonotype turned up a few times. The chain is built from TRBV28 and TRBJ2-7, with unresolved D. This CDR3 is built from 12 residues. Between the trimmed V and J ends, which lost 2 bases and 6 bases, there was a span of 8 bases. CDR1 and CDR2 from the germline V gene are MDHEN and SYDVKM. CDR3 sequence reads: CASSLDPIEQYF. The DNA of the CDR3 is TGTGCCAGCAGTTTAGATCCCATCGAGCAGTACTTC.

This clonotype was seen ten or more times. The rearrangement links TRBV12-5 to TRBJ2-3; 12 bases fit TRBD2. Germline V gives CDR1 LGHNT, CDR2 FRNRAP. The CDR3 totals 17 residues. After removal of 1 base from V and 3 bases from J, the junction contained 5 bases not matched to a gene. This CDR3 reads CASGLALTSGSTDTQYF. Written as DNA, the CDR3 is TGTGCTAGTGGTTTGGCGCTGACTAGCGGGAGTACAGATACGCAGTATTTT. Full variable domain (rest looked up from reference TRBV12-5 and TRBJ2-3): DARVTQTPRHKVTEMGQEVTMRCQPILGHNTVFWYRQTMMQGLELLAYFRNRAPLDDSGMPKDRFSAEMPDATLATLKIQPSEPRDSAVYFCASGLALTSGSTDTQYFGPGTRLTVL.

In its sample, this clonotype was seen a few times. The rearrangement links TRBV20-1 to TRBJ1-6, with D hard to call. Germline V gene lookup returns CDR1 DFQATT and CDR2 SNEGSKA (reference sequence). Trimming removed 0 bases from V and 0 bases from J, with 9 bases in between. This CDR3 has 16 amino acids. The CDR3 DNA is TGCAGTGCTAGAGATCGAGAAAACTCCTATAATTCACCCCTCCACTTT. It codes for CSARDRENSYNSPLHF.

This clonotype was seen a few times. One end of the junction varies from germline; a read error may be responsible. The CDR3 is CSARVPGLAGGDNF. In nucleotides, the CDR3 is TGCAGTGCTAGAGTGCCGGGACTAGCGGGAGGGGATAACTTC. The gene calls are TRBV20-1 and TRBJ2-5; 16 nucleotides match TRBD2. This CDR3 comprises 14 residues. CDR1 is DFQATT, CDR2 SNEGSKA, per germline (reference sequence).

This clonotype was seen only a few times. The V and J genes are TRBV20-1 and TRBJ2-3; a possible D gene is TRBD2 (6 bases). Looked up from germline, CDR1 is DFQATT and CDR2 is SNEGSKA (reference sequence). Trimming pared 0 bases from V and 6 bases from J, leaving 19 bases between. The CDR3 is made up of 16 amino acids. CDR3 in DNA: TGCAGTGCTAGAGATCTTGCGGGACGGCCCTTGGATACGCAGTATTTT. Its translation is CSARDLAGRPLDTQYF.

The genes are TRBV21-1 and TRBJ2-7; whether TRBD1, the table's D call, matches the DNA was not checked. TRBV21-1 is a pseudogene segment. The CDR3 is made up of 14 amino acids. The CDR3 is CASSRIGNYHEQYF. CDR3 bases: TGTGCCAGCAGCCGCATCGGGAATTATCACGAGCAGTACTTC.

The gene calls are TRBV19 and TRBJ1-5; 7 bases align to TRBD1. Trimming took 5 bases from V and 3 from J; bases not matched to a gene: 7. Germline CDR1 LNHDA, CDR2 SQIVND (reference sequence). This CDR3 contains 15 residues. The CDR3 here is CASSPGTEINQPQHF. CDR3 nucleotide sequence: TGTGCCAGTAGTCCCGGGACAGAGATCAATCAGCCCCAGCATTTT. Filled out from reference TRBV19 and TRBJ1-5, the complete variable domain reads DGGITQSPKYLFRKEGQNVTLSCEQNLNHDAMYWYRQDPGQGLRLIYYSQIVNDFQKGDIAEGYSVSREKKESFPLTVTSAQKNPTAFYLCASSPGTEINQPQHFGDGTRLSIL.

The chain employs TRBV7-3 and TRBJ2-2; weak D call: TRBD1 (6 bases). The V end lost 1 base, the J end lost 0 bases, and 27 bases lay between the germline ends. CDR3 length: 22 amino acids. Per germline, CDR1 SGHTA and CDR2 FQGTGA. CDR3 residues: CASSLIGLKKNGTLTNTGELFF. The CDR3 nucleotides are TGTGCCAGCAGCTTAATCGGGCTTAAAAAGAACGGGACACTAACGAACACCGGGGAGCTGTTTTTT.

The genes are TRBV6-5 and TRBJ2-3, with D tentatively TRBD2 (5 bases). CDR1 MNHEY and CDR2 SVGAGI come from the germline V gene. V gave up 2 bases and J gave up 2 bases, with 8 bases separating them. This CDR3 comprises 14 residues. The CDR3 reads CASSYDYNTDTQYF. The CDR3, as DNA: TGTGCCAGCAGTTACGACTATAACACAGATACGCAGTATTTT.

The rearrangement uses TRBV20-1 and TRBJ2-1; D might be TRBD1 (6 bases). The CDR3 is 15 amino acids. The V end lost 1 base, the J end lost 3 bases, and 13 bases lay between the germline ends. Germline CDR1 DFQATT, CDR2 SNEGSKA (reference sequence). CDR3 residues: CSARVRGGLYNEQFF. The CDR3 region has the DNA TGCAGTGCTAGAGTCAGGGGCGGCCTCTACAATGAGCAGTTCTTC.

Only a few counts were recorded for this clonotype. The V and J genes are TRBV28 and TRBJ1-1; weak D call: TRBD1 (5 bases). CDR1 and CDR2 (germline): MDHEN, SYDVKM. CDR3 size: 13 residues. V was clipped by 2 bases and J by 8 bases, with 12 bases between them. CDR3 bases: TGTGCCAGCAGTTTACCAGGGTTTAGGGAAGCTTTCTTT. Protein sequence: CASSLPGFREAFF.

The genes are TRBV5-6 and TRBJ2-5, with D uncertain. Germline V lookup: CDR1 SGHDT, CDR2 YYEEEE. Trimming stripped 0 bases from V and 1 base from J, with 4 bases between. CDR3 length: 13 amino acids. This chain's CDR3 is CASSLDVQETQYF. The DNA for the CDR3 is TGTGCCAGCAGCTTGGATGTCCAAGAGACCCAGTACTTC.

This clonotype was counted many times. CDR3 in amino acids: CAISETGTEDTQYF. In DNA form, the CDR3 reads TGTGCCATCAGTGAAACCGGGACAGAAGATACGCAGTATTTT. The chain links TRBV10-3 to TRBJ2-3, with 7 bases identical to TRBD1. The CDR3 extends over 14 amino acids. Per germline, CDR1 ENHRY and CDR2 SYGVKD. Trimming took 3 bases from V and 5 from J; bases not matched to a gene: 5.

The rearrangement joins TRBV5-1 to TRBJ2-5; D remains unclear. The length of the CDR3 is 14 residues. The V gene's germline CDR1 is SGHRS and CDR2 YFSETQ. The germline V and J ends were trimmed by 0 bases and 1 base, with 7 bases remaining between them. In nucleotides, the CDR3 is TGCGCCAGCAGCTTGGGCCCCACCCAAGAGACCCAGTACTTC. This gives the protein CASSLGPTQETQYF. Together with reference TRBV5-1 and TRBJ2-5, the CDR3 gives the full variable domain: KAGVTQTPRYLIKTRGQQVTLSCSPISGHRSVSWYQQTPGQGLQFLFEYFSETQRNKGNFPGRFSGRQFSNSRSEMNVSTLELGDSALYLCASSLGPTQETQYFGPGTRLLVL.

This clonotype has a handful of counts. Here the CDR3 reads CASLGRTGELFF. The CDR3 DNA reads TGTGCCAGCCTTGGGCGCACCGGGGAGCTGTTTTTT. The V and J genes are TRBV5-4 and TRBJ2-2, with D uncertain. With 7 bases removed from V and 4 bases from J, the gap between germline ends came to 8 bases. This CDR3 is built from 12 residues. Germline CDR1 and CDR2: SGHNT and YYREEE (reference sequence).

This clonotype has more than one count but fewer than ten. The chain employs TRBV19 and TRBJ1-3, with no clear D. The V end lost 5 bases, the J end lost 0 bases, and 11 bases lay between the germline ends. The germline CDR1 and CDR2 sequences are LNHDA and SQIVND (reference sequence). There are 15 residues in the CDR3. CDR3 residues: CASSASGYSGNTIYF. The DNA for the CDR3 is TGTGCCAGTAGTGCGTCAGGATACTCTGGAAACACCATATATTTT.

This clonotype was detected a few times. The chain has TRBV6-1 and TRBJ2-1, with a possible D match to TRBD2 (6 bases). This CDR3 region has 16 residues. The germline V gene has CDR1 MNHNS and CDR2 SASEGT. V lost 5 bases to trimming and J lost 4 bases, with 18 bases between them. The CDR3 spells CASSRPSAEGYNEQFF. For the CDR3, the DNA is TGTGCCAGCAGTCGTCCTAGCGCCGAGGGGTACAATGAGCAGTTCTTC.

This chain connects TRBV5-1 to TRBJ2-1; TRBD2 matches at 9 bases. The junction had 8 bases not matched to a gene; V was cut back by 0 bases and J by 7 bases. The germline V gene has CDR1 SGHRS and CDR2 YFSETQ. The CDR3 has 16 amino acids. In DNA, the CDR3 is TGCGCCAGCAGCTTGGGGCGGGAGGGGATTTATAATGAGCAGTTCTTC. Translated: CASSLGREGIYNEQFF. The complete variable domain, with remaining parts taken from reference TRBV5-1 and TRBJ2-1, reads KAGVTQTPRYLIKTRGQQVTLSCSPISGHRSVSWYQQTPGQGLQFLFEYFSETQRNKGNFPGRFSGRQFSNSRSEMNVSTLELGDSALYLCASSLGREGIYNEQFFGPGTRLTVL.

The chain combines TRBV20-1 with TRBJ2-3, with D possibly matching TRBD2 (6 bases). The CDR3 runs 15 residues. V lost 1 base and J lost 0, with 11 bases in between. CDR1 and CDR2 (germline): DFQATT, SNEGSKA (reference sequence). The CDR3 protein is CSARVTSRSTDTQYF. The DNA of the CDR3 is TGCAGTGCTAGAGTCACTAGCAGAAGCACAGATACGCAGTATTTT.